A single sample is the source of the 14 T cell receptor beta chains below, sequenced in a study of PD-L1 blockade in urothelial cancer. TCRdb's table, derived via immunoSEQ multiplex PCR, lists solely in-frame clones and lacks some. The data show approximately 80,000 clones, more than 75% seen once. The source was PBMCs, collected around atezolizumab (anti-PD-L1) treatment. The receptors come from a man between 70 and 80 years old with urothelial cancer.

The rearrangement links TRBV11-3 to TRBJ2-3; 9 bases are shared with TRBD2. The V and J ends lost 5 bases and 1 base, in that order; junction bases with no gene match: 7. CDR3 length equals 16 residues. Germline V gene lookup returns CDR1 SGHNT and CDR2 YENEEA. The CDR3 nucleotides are TGTGCCAGCAGCCGCACTAGCGGGCTCGGCACAGATACGCAGTATTTT. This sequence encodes CASSRTSGLGTDTQYF.

This CDR3 reads CASSFGQSDQPQHF. The DNA of the CDR3 is TGTGCCAGCAGCTTCGGACAGAGCGATCAGCCCCAGCATTTT. This chain joins TRBV7-9 and TRBJ1-5, with D perhaps matching TRBD1 (6 bases). Germline CDR1 SEHNR, CDR2 FQNEAQ (reference sequence). This CDR3 comprises 14 residues. Between the trimmed V and J ends, which lost 3 bases and 5 bases, there was a span of 11 bases.

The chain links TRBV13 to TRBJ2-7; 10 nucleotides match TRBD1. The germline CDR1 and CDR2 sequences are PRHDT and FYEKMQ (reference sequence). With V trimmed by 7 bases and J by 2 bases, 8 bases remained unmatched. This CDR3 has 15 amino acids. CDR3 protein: CASTLRGTGAYEQYF. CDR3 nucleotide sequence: TGTGCCAGCACCCTGAGGGGGACAGGGGCCTACGAGCAGTACTTC.

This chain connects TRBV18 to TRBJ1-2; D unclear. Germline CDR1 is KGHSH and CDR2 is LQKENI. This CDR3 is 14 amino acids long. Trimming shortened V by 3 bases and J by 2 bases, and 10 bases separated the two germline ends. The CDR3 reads CASSPARGNYGYTF. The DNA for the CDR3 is TGTGCCAGCTCACCGGCACGGGGAAACTATGGCTACACCTTC.

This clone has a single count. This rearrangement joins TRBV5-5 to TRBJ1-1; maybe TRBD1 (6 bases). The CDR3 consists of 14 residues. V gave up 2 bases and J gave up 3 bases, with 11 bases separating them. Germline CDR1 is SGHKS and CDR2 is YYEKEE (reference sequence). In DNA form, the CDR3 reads TGTGCCAGCAGCTTTGCACAGGGTGACACTGAAGCTTTCTTT. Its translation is CASSFAQGDTEAFF.

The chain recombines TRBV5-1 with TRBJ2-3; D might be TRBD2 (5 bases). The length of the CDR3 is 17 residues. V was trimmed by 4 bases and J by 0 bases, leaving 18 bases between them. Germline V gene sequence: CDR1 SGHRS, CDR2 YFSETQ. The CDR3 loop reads CASSTAYSDYSTDTQYF. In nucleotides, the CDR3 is TGCGCCAGCAGCACGGCCTACAGTGACTACAGCACAGATACGCAGTATTTT.

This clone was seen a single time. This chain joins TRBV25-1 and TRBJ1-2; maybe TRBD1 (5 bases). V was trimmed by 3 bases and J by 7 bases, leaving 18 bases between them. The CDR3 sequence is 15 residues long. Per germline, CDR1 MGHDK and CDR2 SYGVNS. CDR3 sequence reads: CASSEPGLEEGGYTF. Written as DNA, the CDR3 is TGTGCCAGCAGTGAGCCGGGACTGGAAGAGGGTGGCTACACCTTC.

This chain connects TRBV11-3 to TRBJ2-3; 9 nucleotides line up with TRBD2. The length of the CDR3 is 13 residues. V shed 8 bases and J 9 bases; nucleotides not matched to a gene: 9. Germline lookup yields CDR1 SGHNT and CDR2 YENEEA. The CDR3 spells CASSSGAQGTQYF. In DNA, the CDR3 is TGTGCCAGCTCTAGCGGGGCACAGGGAACGCAGTATTTT.

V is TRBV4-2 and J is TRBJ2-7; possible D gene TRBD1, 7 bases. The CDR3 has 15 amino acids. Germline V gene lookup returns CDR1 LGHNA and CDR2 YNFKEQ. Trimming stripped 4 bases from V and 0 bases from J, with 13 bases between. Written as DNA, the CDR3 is TGTGCCAGCAGCCTCCCAGGGGGGTCCTCCTACGAGCAGTACTTC. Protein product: CASSLPGGSSYEQYF.

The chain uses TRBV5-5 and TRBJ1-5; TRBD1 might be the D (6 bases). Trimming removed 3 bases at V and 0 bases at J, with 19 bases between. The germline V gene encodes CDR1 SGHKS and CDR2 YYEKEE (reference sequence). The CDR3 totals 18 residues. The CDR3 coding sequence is TGTGCCAGCAGCTATGCGACAGGCTACTCGTATAGCAATCAGCCCCAGCATTTT. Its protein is CASSYATGYSYSNQPQHF.

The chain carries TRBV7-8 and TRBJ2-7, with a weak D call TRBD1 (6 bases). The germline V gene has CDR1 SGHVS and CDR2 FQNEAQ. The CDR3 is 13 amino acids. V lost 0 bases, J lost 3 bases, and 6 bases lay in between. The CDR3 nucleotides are TGTGCCAGCAGCTTAGCGGACAGCTACGAGCAGTACTTC. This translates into CASSLADSYEQYF.

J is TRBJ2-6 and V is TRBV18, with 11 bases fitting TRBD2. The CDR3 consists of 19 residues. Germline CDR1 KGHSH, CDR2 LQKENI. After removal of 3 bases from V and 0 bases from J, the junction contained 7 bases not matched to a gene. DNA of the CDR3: TGTGCCAGCTCACCCTTGGGACTAGCGGCAACCTCTGGGGCCAACGTCCTGACTTTC. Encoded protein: CASSPLGLAATSGANVLTF.

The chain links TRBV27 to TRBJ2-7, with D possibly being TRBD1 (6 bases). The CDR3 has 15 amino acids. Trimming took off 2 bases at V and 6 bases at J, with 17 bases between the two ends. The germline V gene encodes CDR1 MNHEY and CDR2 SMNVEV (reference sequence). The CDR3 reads CASSLQGLRSTEQYF. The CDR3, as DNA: TGTGCCAGCAGTTTACAGGGGCTACGTTCTACCGAGCAGTACTTC.

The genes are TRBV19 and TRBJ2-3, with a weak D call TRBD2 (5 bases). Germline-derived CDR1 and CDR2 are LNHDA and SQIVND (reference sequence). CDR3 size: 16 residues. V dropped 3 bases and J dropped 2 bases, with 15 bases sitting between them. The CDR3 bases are TGTGCCAGTAGTATCGGAGAGCGGACGTCCACAGATACGCAGTATTTT. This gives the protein CASSIGERTSTDTQYF.